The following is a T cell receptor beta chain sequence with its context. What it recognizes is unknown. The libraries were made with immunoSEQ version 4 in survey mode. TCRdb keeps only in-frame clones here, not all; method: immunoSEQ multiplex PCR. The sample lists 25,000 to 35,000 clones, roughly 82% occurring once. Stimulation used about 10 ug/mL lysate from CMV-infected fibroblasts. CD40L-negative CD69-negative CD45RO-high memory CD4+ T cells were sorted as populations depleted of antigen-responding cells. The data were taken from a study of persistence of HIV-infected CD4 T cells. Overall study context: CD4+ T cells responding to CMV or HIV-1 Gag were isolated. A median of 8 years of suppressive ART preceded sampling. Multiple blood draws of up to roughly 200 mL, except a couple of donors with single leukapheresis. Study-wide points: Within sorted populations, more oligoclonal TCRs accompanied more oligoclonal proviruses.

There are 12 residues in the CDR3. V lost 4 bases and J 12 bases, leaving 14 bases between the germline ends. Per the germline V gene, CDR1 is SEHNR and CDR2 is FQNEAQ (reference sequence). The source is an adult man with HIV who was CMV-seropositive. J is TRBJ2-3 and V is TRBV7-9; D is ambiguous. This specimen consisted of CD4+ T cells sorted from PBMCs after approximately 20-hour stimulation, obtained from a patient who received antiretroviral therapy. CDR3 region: CASSSGPVVQYF. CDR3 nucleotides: TGTGCCAGCAGCTCCGGGCCAGTGGTACAGTATTTT. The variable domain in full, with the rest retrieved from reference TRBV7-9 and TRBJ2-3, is DTGVSQNPRHKITKRGQNVTFRCDPISEHNRLYWYRQTLGQGPEFLTYFQNEAQLEKSRLLSDRFSAERPKGSFSTLEIQRTEQGDSAMYLCASSSGPVVQYFGPGTRLTVL.